Below are 9 T cell receptor beta chains sequenced from a single sample in a study of cytomegalovirus exposure and HLA in healthy donors (dated by TCRdb to about 2017). The library was built by means of the immunoSEQ multiplex PCR assay. A mixture of 60 forward primers for TCR Vbeta segments and 13 reverse primers for TCR Jbeta segments was used in the multiplex PCR. Imported from immuneACCESS, the table was reduced by TCRdb to in-frame sequences with V and J called. These copies leave out some clones; in studies compared against another copy, an unresolved V gene accounts for under half, and the cause of the remainder is not known. This sample holds under 200,000 clones; roughly 85% were observed only once. About 2.5% of the sample is taken by the ten largest. The sequenced sample consisted of PBMCs. The receptors shown here come from a young man in good health and CMV-seropositive.

The chain has TRBV9 and TRBJ1-2, with 9 bases fitting TRBD1. CDR3 length equals 14 residues. The V segment lost 4 bases and the J segment 4 bases; nucleotides outside the gene matches: 5. Germline V gene sequence: CDR1 SGDLS, CDR2 YYNGEE. The CDR3 nucleotides are TGTGCCAGCAGCCCCGGACAGGGGACCTATGGCTACACCTTC. Translated, it gives CASSPGQGTYGYTF.

The chain joins TRBV6-1 to TRBJ1-1; the D is unclear. The CDR3 length is 14 residues. Germline V gene lookup returns CDR1 MNHNS and CDR2 SASEGT. V was cut by 1 base and J by 3 bases, with 9 bases left in between. CDR3 sequence reads: CASSEVWPYTEAFF. For the CDR3, the DNA is TGTGCCAGCAGTGAAGTATGGCCGTACACTGAAGCTTTCTTT.

The J gene is TRBJ2-1, the V gene TRBV2; D might be TRBD1 (6 bases). The CDR3 is 15 residues long. The germline gives CDR1 SNHLY, CDR2 FYNNEI. Deletions cut 2 bases from V and 2 bases from J, with 10 bases between. The CDR3 reads CASSERGSPYNEQFF. In DNA, the CDR3 is TGTGCCAGCAGTGAAAGGGGGAGCCCCTACAATGAGCAGTTCTTC.

V is TRBV19 and J is TRBJ1-1; D is undetermined. CDR1 LNHDA and CDR2 SQIVND come from the germline V gene (reference sequence). The length of the CDR3 is 14 residues. Trimming took 5 bases from V and 2 from J, leaving 12 bases between them. The CDR3 protein is CASSLQTINTEAFF. The DNA of the CDR3 is TGTGCCAGTAGTCTCCAGACAATTAACACTGAAGCTTTCTTT. Full variable domain (outside the CDR3, taken from reference TRBV19 and TRBJ1-1): DGGITQSPKYLFRKEGQNVTLSCEQNLNHDAMYWYRQDPGQGLRLIYYSQIVNDFQKGDIAEGYSVSREKKESFPLTVTSAQKNPTAFYLCASSLQTINTEAFFGQGTRLTVV.

This rearrangement joins TRBV29-1 to TRBJ2-1; unclear D gene. From germline, CDR1 is SQVTM and CDR2 ANQGSEA. Deletions cut 4 bases from V and 8 bases from J, with 6 bases between. This CDR3 has 10 residues. DNA for the CDR3: TGCAGCGTTGCGATAGATGAGCAGTTCTTC. This gives the protein CSVAIDEQFF.

CDR3 in amino acids: CASSFGPQETQYF. In nucleotides, the CDR3 is TGCGCCAGCAGCTTTGGGCCCCAAGAGACCCAGTACTTC. The chain recombines TRBV5-1 with TRBJ2-5; D not resolved. The CDR3 has 13 residues. V dropped 2 bases and J dropped 1 base, with 6 bases sitting between them. CDR1 SGHRS and CDR2 YFSETQ come from the germline V gene.

The chain combines TRBV6-5 with TRBJ2-2, with 8 bases matching TRBD2. The CDR3 is 15 amino acids. Trimming removed 6 bases from V and 6 bases from J; junction bases left unmatched: 9. Germline CDR1 MNHEY, CDR2 SVGAGI. The chain's CDR3 is CASSPGLARPGELFF. The CDR3 DNA follows: TGTGCCAGCAGCCCCGGACTAGCTAGGCCCGGGGAGCTGTTTTTT.

The V and J genes are TRBV5-1 and TRBJ1-1, with 7 bases that match TRBD1. After removal of 7 bases from V and 0 bases from J, the junction contained 3 bases not matched to a gene. The CDR3 is made up of 13 amino acids. Germline V gene data show CDR1 as SGHRS and CDR2 as YFSETQ. The CDR3 coding sequence is TGCGCCAGCGCCGGGACAGTGAACACTGAAGCTTTCTTT. Amino acids: CASAGTVNTEAFF.

This clone appeared a single time. A read error may account for a junction end that differs from germline. The chain has TRBV7-9 and TRBJ2-1; 7 nucleotides line up with TRBD2. Germline V CDR1 and CDR2: SEHNR, FQNEAQ (reference sequence). The CDR3 has 18 amino acids. The CDR3 bases are TGTTCCAGCAGCTTAGCGAGGGGTTTGCGGGAGAGATACAATGAGCAGTTCTTC. This encodes CSSSLARGLRERYNEQFF.